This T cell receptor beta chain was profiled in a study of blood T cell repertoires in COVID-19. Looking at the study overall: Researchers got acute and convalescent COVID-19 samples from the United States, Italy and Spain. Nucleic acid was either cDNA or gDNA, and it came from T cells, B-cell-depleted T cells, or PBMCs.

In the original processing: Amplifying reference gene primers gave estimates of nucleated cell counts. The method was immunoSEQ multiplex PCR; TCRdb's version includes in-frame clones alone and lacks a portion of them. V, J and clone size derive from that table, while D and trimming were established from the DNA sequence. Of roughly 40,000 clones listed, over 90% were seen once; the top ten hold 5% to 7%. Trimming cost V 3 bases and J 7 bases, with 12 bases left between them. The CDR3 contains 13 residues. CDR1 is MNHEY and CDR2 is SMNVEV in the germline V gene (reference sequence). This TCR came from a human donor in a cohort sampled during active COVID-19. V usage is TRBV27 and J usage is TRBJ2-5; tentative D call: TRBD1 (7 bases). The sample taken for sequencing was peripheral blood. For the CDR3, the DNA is TGTGCCAGCAGTTTTGCCCAGGGGGGGACCCAGTACTTC. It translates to CASSFAQGGTQYF.